What follows is one T cell receptor beta chain and its context. This entry comes from a study of T cell responses to AZD1222 COVID-19 vaccine. TCRdb's table, derived via immunoSEQ multiplex PCR, lists solely in-frame clones and lacks some. The table lists around 67,000 clones, about four fifths of them singletons. The sequencing used peripheral blood, collected on day 0 of AZD1222 vaccination. The receptor comes from an adult in good health.

CDR3 coding DNA: TGTGCCACCCCCGGGGCCGACAGACGGCCCTACGAGCAGTACTTC. As protein: CATPGADRRPYEQYF. V and J are TRBV24-1 and TRBJ2-7; D may correspond to TRBD1 or TRBD2 (5 bases each). Per the germline V gene, CDR1 is KGHDR and CDR2 is SFDVKD. The V end lost 9 bases, the J end lost 2 bases, and 19 bases lay between the germline ends. This CDR3 has 15 amino acids.